The rows below give T cell receptor beta chains drawn from one sample of a study of T-cell memory formation after mild COVID-19. One entry per CDR3 protein results from TCRdb running MiXCR on the 5' RACE reads. The sample shows 250,000 to 350,000 distinct CDR3 sequences, approximately 19% of them seen only once. Sequenced: PBMCs or a T cell subset sorted from them (not recorded which). The source is a man between 18 and 35 years old who had mild COVID-19 (a few samples of this study predate the infection). Cell type and time point are not known. Each CDR3 is given with its conserved first and last residue. Each record gives: D gene, clone size, J gene, V gene, CDR3 DNA, CDR3 protein. A D gene is named only where the DNA matches it firmly. Expanded clones are given a class, and other clones once, few, many or no size at all.

d_gene: TRBD1; abundance: few; j_gene: TRBJ2-7; v_gene: TRBV11-2; CDR3nt: TGTGCCAGCAGCTTAGGAGGGGGCTTATCCTACGAGCAGTACTTC; CDR3aa: CASSLGGGLSYEQYF
d_gene: NA; abundance: many; j_gene: TRBJ2-6; v_gene: TRBV29-1; CDR3nt: TGCAGCGTTGAATCAGGGAACGGGGCCAACGTCCTGACTTTC; CDR3aa: CSVESGNGANVLTF
d_gene: NA; abundance: NA; j_gene: TRBJ1-2; v_gene: TRBV5-1; CDR3nt: TGCGCCAGCAGCTTGGGCCTGGCCGATGGCTACACCTTC; CDR3aa: CASSLGLADGYTF
d_gene: TRBD1; abundance: once; j_gene: TRBJ2-2; v_gene: TRBV7-9; CDR3nt: TGTGCCAGCACCCCGCAGGGGGCCGCGAACACCGGGGAGCTGTTTTTT; CDR3aa: CASTPQGAANTGELFF
d_gene: TRBD1; abundance: many; j_gene: TRBJ2-3; v_gene: TRBV5-5; CDR3nt: TGTGCCAGCAGCTTCTGGGACAGGGAAGGAGATACGCAGTATTTT; CDR3aa: CASSFWDREGDTQYF
d_gene: NA; abundance: few; j_gene: TRBJ2-2; v_gene: TRBV2; CDR3nt: TGTGCCAGCCGCCGGGCCGGGGAGCTGTTTTTT; CDR3aa: CASRRAGELFF
d_gene: NA; abundance: few; j_gene: TRBJ2-1; v_gene: TRBV24-1; CDR3nt: TGTGCCACCAGTGATTCGGGGGCGGCGAGGTACAATGAGCAGTTCTTC; CDR3aa: CATSDSGAARYNEQFF
d_gene: NA; abundance: NA; j_gene: TRBJ1-1; v_gene: TRBV19; CDR3nt: TGTGCCAGTAGTATCCAGACCCGCGGACGGGAGAACACTGAAGCTTTCTTT; CDR3aa: CASSIQTRGRENTEAFF
d_gene: TRBD1; abundance: few; j_gene: TRBJ2-7; v_gene: TRBV4-1; CDR3nt: TGCGCCAGCAGAGACGGACCGGGACAGACCTACGAGCAGTACTTC; CDR3aa: CASRDGPGQTYEQYF
d_gene: NA; abundance: few; j_gene: TRBJ1-1; v_gene: TRBV12-3/TRBV12-4; CDR3nt: TGTGCCAGCAGTCCGAGCGGCAGCCCGACTGAAGCTTTCTTT; CDR3aa: CASSPSGSPTEAFF
d_gene: NA; abundance: few; j_gene: TRBJ2-1; v_gene: TRBV4-1; CDR3nt: TGCGCCAGCAGCCAAGATGGCACCAGAAGCTACAATGAGCAGTTCTTC; CDR3aa: CASSQDGTRSYNEQFF
d_gene: NA; abundance: NA; j_gene: TRBJ1-5; v_gene: TRBV5-1; CDR3nt: TGCGCCAGCAGCTTGGAGGGTCAGCAAAATCAGCCCCAGCATTTT; CDR3aa: CASSLEGQQNQPQHF
d_gene: NA; abundance: few; j_gene: TRBJ1-1; v_gene: TRBV4-3; CDR3nt: TGCGCCAGCAGCCAAGATAACAGGCATACTGAAGCTTTCTTT; CDR3aa: CASSQDNRHTEAFF
d_gene: TRBD1; abundance: NA; j_gene: TRBJ2-1; v_gene: TRBV5-1; CDR3nt: TGCGCCAGCAGCTTGGGGGGGACAGGGGCCAGTGAGCAGTTCTTC; CDR3aa: CASSLGGTGASEQFF
d_gene: TRBD2; abundance: many; j_gene: TRBJ2-1; v_gene: TRBV5-1; CDR3nt: TGCGCCAGCAGCTTGGATGCCGGGGGGGCCTACAATGAGCAGTTCTTC; CDR3aa: CASSLDAGGAYNEQFF
d_gene: NA; abundance: NA; j_gene: TRBJ1-2; v_gene: TRBV28; CDR3nt: TGTGCCAGCACCCTCCCGGGACAAGTCGGTGGCTACACCTTC; CDR3aa: CASTLPGQVGGYTF
d_gene: NA; abundance: few; j_gene: TRBJ2-3; v_gene: TRBV7-2; CDR3nt: TGTGCCAGCAGCTCCGGGCTGTGGGCTAGCACAGATACGCAGTATTTT; CDR3aa: CASSSGLWASTDTQYF
d_gene: NA; abundance: NA; j_gene: TRBJ1-2; v_gene: TRBV28; CDR3nt: TGTGACACCCCCAGTGGGGAATCAGTTGGCTACACCTTC; CDR3aa: CDTPSGESVGYTF
d_gene: NA; abundance: few; j_gene: TRBJ1-1; v_gene: TRBV29-1; CDR3nt: TGCAGCGGACAGGTTAATGAAGCTTTCTTT; CDR3aa: CSGQVNEAFF
d_gene: NA; abundance: medium-sized; j_gene: TRBJ2-7; v_gene: TRBV14; CDR3nt: TGTGCCAGCAGCCAACTAGGTTACTACGAGCAGTACTTC; CDR3aa: CASSQLGYYEQYF
d_gene: NA; abundance: NA; j_gene: TRBJ1-2; v_gene: TRBV6-5; CDR3nt: TGTGCCAGCAGGGCTCCGGCGGGGGACTATGGCTACACCTTC; CDR3aa: CASRAPAGDYGYTF
d_gene: NA; abundance: NA; j_gene: TRBJ2-1; v_gene: TRBV9; CDR3nt: TGTGCCAGCACCACATGGGGGTCAGGGGAGCAGTTCTTC; CDR3aa: CASTTWGSGEQFF
d_gene: NA; abundance: NA; j_gene: TRBJ2-2; v_gene: TRBV20-1; CDR3nt: TGCAGTGCTAGAGATGTACGGGGAACGAACACCGGGGAGCTGTTTTTT; CDR3aa: CSARDVRGTNTGELFF
d_gene: TRBD1; abundance: NA; j_gene: TRBJ2-6; v_gene: TRBV12-3/TRBV12-4; CDR3nt: TGTGCCAGCAGCCCCCAACAGGGGGCCCCGAGCTCTGGGGCCAACGTCCTGACTTTC; CDR3aa: CASSPQQGAPSSGANVLTF
d_gene: TRBD2; abundance: NA; j_gene: TRBJ2-3; v_gene: TRBV4-1; CDR3nt: TGCGCCAGCAGCCAGGCGGGGGAGCACGCGCAGTATTTT; CDR3aa: CASSQAGEHAQYF
d_gene: NA; abundance: few; j_gene: TRBJ2-5; v_gene: TRBV6-1; CDR3nt: TGTGCCAGCAGAGCCCCTGGGGGACTCGAGACCCAGTACTTC; CDR3aa: CASRAPGGLETQYF
d_gene: TRBD2; abundance: few; j_gene: TRBJ2-5; v_gene: TRBV5-1; CDR3nt: TGCGCCAGCAACCCCTCTCCGGGGGGAGAGACCCAGTACTTC; CDR3aa: CASNPSPGGETQYF
d_gene: NA; abundance: few; j_gene: TRBJ2-5; v_gene: TRBV6-1; CDR3nt: TGTGCCAGCAGTGAGCACATCAGAGAGACCCAGTACTTC; CDR3aa: CASSEHIRETQYF
d_gene: TRBD2; abundance: NA; j_gene: TRBJ2-1; v_gene: TRBV6-2/TRBV6-3; CDR3nt: TGTGCCAGCAGGCCCTGGGGGACTAGCGGGGAGAATGAGCAGTTCTTC; CDR3aa: CASRPWGTSGENEQFF
d_gene: NA; abundance: few; j_gene: TRBJ2-7; v_gene: TRBV12-3/TRBV12-4; CDR3nt: TGTGCCAGCAGTCCCGATAGGTCCGAGCAGTACTTC; CDR3aa: CASSPDRSEQYF
d_gene: TRBD2; abundance: NA; j_gene: TRBJ2-1; v_gene: TRBV20-1; CDR3nt: TGCAGTGCCCCCACTAGCGGGGGGGCCAATGAGCAGTTCTTC; CDR3aa: CSAPTSGGANEQFF
d_gene: NA; abundance: NA; j_gene: TRBJ1-5; v_gene: TRBV12-3/TRBV12-4; CDR3nt: TGTGCCAGCAGTTTTTTAGTTCAGCCCCAGCATTTT; CDR3aa: CASSFLVQPQHF
d_gene: TRBD1; abundance: few; j_gene: TRBJ2-1; v_gene: TRBV5-1; CDR3nt: TGCGCCAGCAGCTTGCGACAGGGGGCCAATGAGCAGTTCTTC; CDR3aa: CASSLRQGANEQFF
d_gene: TRBD1; abundance: few; j_gene: TRBJ2-7; v_gene: TRBV5-6; CDR3nt: TGTGCCAGCAGCTTCCCAGGGGGCGAGCAGTACTTC; CDR3aa: CASSFPGGEQYF
d_gene: TRBD2; abundance: NA; j_gene: TRBJ2-7; v_gene: TRBV6-2/TRBV6-3; CDR3nt: TGTGCCAGCAATACCGGTAGCGGGGAAACCTACGAGCAGTACTTC; CDR3aa: CASNTGSGETYEQYF
d_gene: TRBD1; abundance: NA; j_gene: TRBJ1-4; v_gene: TRBV4-3; CDR3nt: TGCGCCAGCAGGCCGGGACAGGGGAAAGGTGGAGAAAAACTGTTTTTT; CDR3aa: CASRPGQGKGGEKLFF
d_gene: TRBD1; abundance: NA; j_gene: TRBJ2-3; v_gene: TRBV7-2; CDR3nt: TGTGCCAGCAGCAACTCAGGGGGCGCTCGCTTCGATACGCAGTATTTT; CDR3aa: CASSNSGGARFDTQYF
d_gene: TRBD1; abundance: NA; j_gene: TRBJ1-5; v_gene: TRBV7-9; CDR3nt: TGTGCCAGCAGCTTAGCCAGACAGGGGGCCAATCAGCCCCAGCATTTT; CDR3aa: CASSLARQGANQPQHF
d_gene: TRBD1; abundance: NA; j_gene: TRBJ1-5; v_gene: TRBV6-6; CDR3nt: TGTGCCAGCAGTTCCGGACAGGGGCTGCCCCAGCATTTT; CDR3aa: CASSSGQGLPQHF
d_gene: TRBD1; abundance: NA; j_gene: TRBJ2-2; v_gene: TRBV6-5; CDR3nt: TGTGCCAGCAGTCCTACATCAGCCGGACAGGAGTTCGGGGAGCTGTTTTTT; CDR3aa: CASSPTSAGQEFGELFF
d_gene: NA; abundance: few; j_gene: TRBJ1-1; v_gene: TRBV7-8; CDR3nt: TGTGCCAGCAGCTGGACGGCCATGAACACTGAAGCTTTCTTT; CDR3aa: CASSWTAMNTEAFF
d_gene: TRBD1; abundance: NA; j_gene: TRBJ1-1; v_gene: TRBV9; CDR3nt: TGTGCCAGCAGCGTAGGGGGGACAGCGACCAACACTGAAGCTTTCTTT; CDR3aa: CASSVGGTATNTEAFF
d_gene: NA; abundance: many; j_gene: TRBJ2-3; v_gene: TRBV7-9; CDR3nt: TGTGCCAGCACCACTTCGTACTATACGCAGTATTTT; CDR3aa: CASTTSYYTQYF
d_gene: NA; abundance: NA; j_gene: TRBJ1-1; v_gene: TRBV6-5; CDR3nt: TGTGCCAGCAGTTTCGGGATTGAAGCTTTCTTT; CDR3aa: CASSFGIEAFF
d_gene: NA; abundance: few; j_gene: TRBJ1-1; v_gene: TRBV28; CDR3nt: TGTGCCAGCAGGAGCCGACAGCTTGAAGCTTTCTTT; CDR3aa: CASRSRQLEAFF
d_gene: NA; abundance: few; j_gene: TRBJ1-6; v_gene: TRBV18; CDR3nt: TGTGCCAGCTCACCAGGACCCAGTCCTAATTCACCCCTCCACTTT; CDR3aa: CASSPGPSPNSPLHF
d_gene: TRBD1; abundance: NA; j_gene: TRBJ2-2; v_gene: TRBV9; CDR3nt: TGTGCCAGCCGACAGGGGATCCCTGGGGAGCTGTTTTTT; CDR3aa: CASRQGIPGELFF
d_gene: TRBD2; abundance: NA; j_gene: TRBJ2-2; v_gene: TRBV7-2; CDR3nt: TGTGCCAGCAGCTTAGGGCTAGCGGGGACCTACACCGGGGAGCTGTTTTTT; CDR3aa: CASSLGLAGTYTGELFF
d_gene: NA; abundance: NA; j_gene: TRBJ1-1; v_gene: TRBV6-5; CDR3nt: TGTGCCAGCAGTAAGCACCGGGACGGAGGGTTTGCTTTCTTT; CDR3aa: CASSKHRDGGFAFF
d_gene: NA; abundance: few; j_gene: TRBJ2-3; v_gene: TRBV4-3; CDR3nt: TGCGCCAGCAGCCGATCCATCACTAGCACAGATACGCAGTATTTT; CDR3aa: CASSRSITSTDTQYF
d_gene: NA; abundance: NA; j_gene: TRBJ2-5; v_gene: TRBV7-6; CDR3nt: TGTGCCAGCAGCCCCGCTTTACCCCAGTACTTC; CDR3aa: CASSPALPQYF
d_gene: TRBD1; abundance: NA; j_gene: TRBJ2-7; v_gene: TRBV7-9; CDR3nt: TGTGCCAGCAGCTTAAGAGGGACAGGCAAGACCTACGAGCAGTACTTC; CDR3aa: CASSLRGTGKTYEQYF
d_gene: NA; abundance: few; j_gene: TRBJ1-1; v_gene: TRBV4-3; CDR3nt: TGCGCCAGCAGCCAAGCTATAGGCGGACTTCCTGAAGCTTTCTTT; CDR3aa: CASSQAIGGLPEAFF
d_gene: NA; abundance: NA; j_gene: TRBJ1-5; v_gene: TRBV7-9; CDR3nt: TGTGCCAGCAGCTTAGCGGAAGGACCCGGTCAGCCCCAGCATTTT; CDR3aa: CASSLAEGPGQPQHF